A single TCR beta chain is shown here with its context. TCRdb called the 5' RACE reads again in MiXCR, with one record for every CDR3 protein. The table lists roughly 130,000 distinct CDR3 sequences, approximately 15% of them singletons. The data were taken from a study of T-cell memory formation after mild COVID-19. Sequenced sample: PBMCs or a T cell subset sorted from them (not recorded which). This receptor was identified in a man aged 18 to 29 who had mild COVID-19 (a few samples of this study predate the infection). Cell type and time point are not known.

The CDR3 DNA reads as TGTGCCAGCAGCCTGGGACAGGTTCTCAATTCACCCCTCCACTTT. It is translated as CASSLGQVLNSPLHF. The V and J genes are TRBV6-6 and TRBJ1-6, with 8 bases fitting TRBD1. CDR3 length: 15 amino acids. V shed 6 bases, J shed 7 bases, and the junction held 8 bases outside the gene matches. Germline V gives CDR1 MNHNY, CDR2 SVGAGI (reference sequence).